The 23 T cell receptor beta chains listed next were all sequenced from one sample in a study of Ad26.COV2.S vaccination and SARS-CoV-2 variants. Repertoires were generated with immunoSEQ multiplex PCR, while TCRdb's copy carries only in-frame clones and drops some. This table has more than 250,000 clones, 80% to 90% appearing once. The treatment was: over 15 received Ad26.COV2.S at low or high dose, single or two shots; 5 received placebo; per-sample allocation not given. Day 63 after the first injection of vaccine or placebo was the sampling time. Specimen: peripheral blood, collected in a trial of Ad26.COV2.S vaccine versus placebo. All receptors derive from a person between 18 and 60 years old who received the Ad26.COV2.S COVID-19 vaccine or a placebo.

The chain recombines TRBV30 with TRBJ2-2; perhaps TRBD2 as D (6 bases). CDR3 length: 13 amino acids. Germline V gene lookup returns CDR1 GTSNPN and CDR2 SVGIG (reference sequence). The V end was cut by 5 bases, the J end by 7 bases, with 14 bases between. Here the CDR3 DNA reads TGTGCCTGGGGCCCCCGGAGGGGCGGGGAGCTGTTTTTT. It is translated as CAWGPRRGGELFF.

The chain is built from TRBV13 and TRBJ1-2, with 9 bases lining up with TRBD1. The CDR3 has 14 amino acids. Trimming at V came to 6 bases and at J to 8 bases, leaving 10 bases not matched to a gene. Germline CDR1 and CDR2: PRHDT and FYEKMQ (reference sequence). DNA of the CDR3: TGTGCCAGCAGGGTAACAGGGGGCGCGGGAGGCTACACCTTC. This gives the protein CASRVTGGAGGYTF.

The chain has TRBV6-5 and TRBJ1-2; the match to TRBD1 covers 7 bases. This CDR3 is 13 amino acids long. V lost 2 bases to trimming and J lost 8 bases; unmatched junction nucleotides: 5. The germline CDR1 and CDR2 sequences are MNHEY and SVGAGI. The CDR3 here is CASSYADRDGYTF. For the CDR3, the DNA is TGTGCCAGCAGTTACGCCGACAGGGACGGCTACACCTTC.

This sequence joins TRBV25-1 and TRBJ1-4, with D perhaps TRBD1 (6 bases). Germline CDR1 and CDR2: MGHDK and SYGVNS. The CDR3 runs 14 residues. V lost 5 bases and J lost 4, with 11 bases in between. The CDR3 spells CASSRYRDNEKLFF. DNA of the CDR3: TGTGCCAGCAGTAGGTACAGGGATAATGAAAAACTGTTTTTT.

This chain links TRBV11-2 with TRBJ1-2; D call uncertain. There are 14 residues in the CDR3. Germline CDR1 SGHAT, CDR2 FQNNGV. Trimming removed 2 bases from V and 8 bases from J, with 15 bases in between. In DNA, the CDR3 is TGTGCCAGCAGCTTAAATAGACAATCAAGCGGCTACACCTTC. Translating gives CASSLNRQSSGYTF. Full variable domain (outside the CDR3, taken from reference TRBV11-2 and TRBJ1-2): EAGVAQSPRYKIIEKRQSVAFWCNPISGHATLYWYQQILGQGPKLLIQFQNNGVVDDSQLPKDRFSAERLKGVDSTLKIQPAKLEDSAVYLCASSLNRQSSGYTFGSGTRLTVV.

This chain uses TRBV29-1 with TRBJ1-4; TRBD1 aligns across 8 bases. CDR1 and CDR2 (germline): SQVTM, ANQGSEA. The CDR3 extends over 15 amino acids. The ends lost 4 bases at V and 5 bases at J; junction bases unmatched: 9. The CDR3 reads CSVATQGGVNEKLFF. The CDR3 coding sequence is TGCAGCGTTGCGACACAGGGGGGGGTCAATGAAAAACTGTTTTTT.

The rearrangement joins TRBV19 to TRBJ2-3, with TRBD2 identical over 9 bases. Germline-derived CDR1 and CDR2 are LNHDA and SQIVND (reference sequence). The V and J ends lost 6 bases and 0 bases, in that order; junction bases with no gene match: 1. This CDR3 has 14 residues. The CDR3 spells CASRTSGSTDTQYF. CDR3 nucleotide sequence: TGTGCCAGTAGAACTAGCGGGAGCACAGATACGCAGTATTTT.

This chain joins TRBV10-3 and TRBJ1-4; 9 bases are a match to TRBD1. CDR1 is ENHRY, CDR2 SYGVKD, per germline. J was trimmed by 7 bases and V by 2 bases; bases with no gene match: 5. The CDR3 spans 15 residues. The CDR3 DNA sequence: TGTGCCATCAGTGAGCAACAGGGGGCGAGTGAAAAACTGTTTTTT. Its protein product is CAISEQQGASEKLFF.

This clone was observed a single time. The chain links TRBV20-1 to TRBJ1-1; D might be TRBD1 (6 bases). The CDR3 consists of 15 residues. Germline CDR1 reads DFQATT; CDR2 reads SNEGSKA (reference sequence). V lost 3 bases to trimming and J lost 2 bases, with 16 bases between them. The DNA for the CDR3 is TGCAGTGCTAGTCGCGCGACAGGCTCCAACACTGAAGCTTTCTTT. Translating gives CSASRATGSNTEAFF.

This clone was seen a handful of times. The genes are TRBV30 and TRBJ1-5; D call uncertain. The CDR3 runs to 12 residues. CDR1 is GTSNPN and CDR2 is SVGIG in the germline V gene (reference sequence). The CDR3: CALADSNQPQHF. CDR3 nucleotide sequence: TGTGCTCTCGCGGATAGCAATCAGCCCCAGCATTTT. The full variable domain, with the rest looked up from reference TRBV30 and TRBJ1-5, is SQTIHQWPATLVQPVGSPLSLECTVEGTSNPNLYWYRQAAGRGLQLLFYSVGIGQISSEVPQNLSASRPQDRQFILSSKKLLLSDSGFYLCALADSNQPQHFGDGTRLSIL.

This sequence joins TRBV6-4 and TRBJ1-2; 10 nucleotides line up with TRBD1. The V gene's germline CDR1 is MRHNA and CDR2 SNTAGT. The CDR3 loop spans 14 amino acids. V was clipped by 6 bases and J by 3 bases; unmatched bases: 4. In nucleotides, the CDR3 is TGTGCCAGCAGACCGGGACAGGGGTACTATGGCTACACCTTC. Translated, it gives CASRPGQGYYGYTF.

The rearrangement links TRBV10-3 to TRBJ2-7, with TRBD1 matching over 7 bases. Germline assignment: CDR1 ENHRY and CDR2 SYGVKD. The CDR3 length is 12 residues. V gave up 11 bases and J gave up 1 base; unmatched junction bases: 5. The CDR3 region has the DNA TGTGCCCCACGGACAGGTTCCTACGAGCAGTACTTC. Translating it yields CAPRTGSYEQYF.

The chain joins TRBV27 to TRBJ1-2; D remains ambiguous. With 6 bases removed from V and 8 bases from J, the gap between germline ends came to 19 bases. The CDR3 covers 14 residues. CDR1 is MNHEY, CDR2 SMNVEV, per germline (reference sequence). CDR3 in amino acids: CASSNQVQREGYTF. The CDR3 DNA reads TGTGCCAGCAGCAATCAGGTGCAGCGAGAGGGCTACACCTTC.

The J gene is TRBJ2-7, the V gene TRBV3-1 (or the pseudogene TRBV3-2); the match to TRBD1 covers 10 bases. This CDR3 has 16 amino acids. Germline CDR1 is LGHDT and CDR2 is YNNKEL (reference sequence). The trim removed 2 bases at V and 5 bases at J, leaving 9 bases unmatched. The CDR3 bases are TGTGCCAGCAGCCAAAGGAAGACAGGGGGCTTCGACGAGCAGTACTTC. Protein product: CASSQRKTGGFDEQYF.

The chain combines TRBV7-8 with TRBJ2-3; D uncertain. Germline CDR1 reads SGHVS; CDR2 reads FQNEAQ. The V end was cut by 2 bases, the J end by 1 base, with 7 bases between. The CDR3 sequence is 14 residues long. The CDR3 sequence: CASSLSAGTDTQYF. The CDR3 DNA reads as TGTGCCAGCAGCTTATCGGCAGGCACAGATACGCAGTATTTT.

The chain recombines TRBV6-5 with TRBJ2-7, with D perhaps assigned TRBD1 or TRBD2 (5 bases each). The V and J ends lost 6 bases and 6 bases respectively, with 21 bases between them. CDR3 length: 15 amino acids. Germline V gene data show CDR1 as MNHEY and CDR2 as SVGAGI. This CDR3 is CASRGEFRFYSEQYF. The CDR3 nucleotides read TGTGCCAGCAGGGGGGAGTTTCGGTTTTACAGCGAGCAGTACTTC.

This clone was counted at least ten times. The genes are TRBV11-1 and TRBJ1-5; D remains ambiguous. Trimming took 5 bases from V and 9 from J, leaving 14 bases between them. CDR1 is SGHAT, CDR2 FQDESV, per germline (reference sequence). CDR3 size: 13 residues. The CDR3 region has the DNA TGTGCCAGCAGCCGGAACGCGATGGGGCCCCAGCATTTT. Translated, it gives CASSRNAMGPQHF.

The gene calls are TRBV4-1 and TRBJ2-1, with a possible D match to TRBD2 (6 bases). Looked up from germline, CDR1 is MGHRA and CDR2 is YSYEKL. The CDR3 is made up of 14 amino acids. V dropped 1 base and J dropped 10 bases, with 14 bases sitting between them. Here the CDR3 reads CASSQVGGDGEQFF. CDR3 DNA sequence: TGCGCCAGCAGCCAAGTAGGCGGGGACGGGGAGCAGTTCTTC.

The chain carries TRBV19 and TRBJ1-2; a weak D match, TRBD1 (6 bases). Germline V gene sequence: CDR1 LNHDA, CDR2 SQIVND (reference sequence). The CDR3 sequence is 13 residues long. Between the trimmed V and J ends, which lost 2 bases and 6 bases, there was a span of 10 bases. CDR3 bases: TGTGCCAGTAGTATATGGGGGGCCGATGGCTACACCTTC. This gives the protein CASSIWGADGYTF.

Here the CDR3 reads CASSPQGFSEKLFF. In DNA, the CDR3 is TGTGCCAGCAGCCCCCAGGGTTTCAGTGAAAAACTGTTTTTT. The V gene is TRBV7-2, the J gene TRBJ1-4; D is perhaps TRBD1 (5 bases). The CDR3 contains 14 residues. Trimming left V 5 bases short and J 7 bases short, with 14 bases between. Germline V CDR1 and CDR2: SGHTA, FQGNSA.

V is TRBV15 and J is TRBJ1-6; D call uncertain. Germline V gene data show CDR1 as LNHNV and CDR2 as YYDKDF (reference sequence). Trimming left V 0 bases short and J 8 bases short, with 14 bases between. The CDR3 runs 16 residues. The CDR3 spells CATSRDTGRADSPLHF. The CDR3 DNA reads TGTGCCACCAGCAGAGATACGGGGAGGGCGGATTCACCCCTCCACTTT. Complete variable domain (other parts from reference TRBV15 and TRBJ1-6): DAMVIQNPRYQVTQFGKPVTLSCSQTLNHNVMYWYQQKSSQAPKLLFHYYDKDFNNEADTPDNFQSRRPNTSFCFLDIRSPGLGDTAMYLCATSRDTGRADSPLHFGNGTRLTVT.

The chain links TRBV6-5 to TRBJ1-3; no clear D gene. The CDR3 contains 13 residues. Trimming removed 5 bases from V and 1 base from J, with 6 bases in between. Germline CDR1 is MNHEY and CDR2 is SVGAGI. This CDR3 reads CASSPESGNTIYF. CDR3 bases: TGTGCCAGCAGTCCCGAATCTGGAAACACCATATATTTT.

CDR3 amino acids: CASSYGQGGSSSPLHF. The DNA for the CDR3 is TGTGCCAGCAGCTACGGACAGGGAGGTAGTAGTTCACCCCTCCACTTT. This chain connects TRBV6-5 to TRBJ1-6, with 8 bases fitting TRBD1. The length of the CDR3 is 16 residues. Trimming took 6 bases from V and 9 from J; bases not matched to a gene: 13. Germline values: CDR1 MNHEY, CDR2 SVGAGI.